This passage covers 11 T cell receptor beta chains from one sample sequenced in a study of blood T cells in healthy people across ages. A J-beta primer mix and a sample-barcoded 5' primer were used in a second PCR of about 7 to 12 cycles. A single record per CDR3 protein comes from TCRdb applying MiXCR to the 5' RACE reads. The sample holds around 1,500,000 distinct CDR3 sequences, approximately 30% seen once. Sequencing was performed on blood. These receptors all stem from a woman in her 30s in good health.

The V and J genes are TRBV29-1 and TRBJ1-1; D ambiguous. CDR3 size: 11 residues. The V gene lost 0 bases and the J gene lost 8 bases, with 7 bases spanning the gap. CDR1 is SQVTM, CDR2 ANQGSEA, per germline. The CDR3 loop is CSVEDGQEAFF. DNA for the CDR3: TGCAGCGTTGAAGATGGGCAGGAAGCTTTCTTT.

This clonotype has more than one count but fewer than ten. A much larger clone sits a single nucleotide away, making a read error possible. The CDR3 sequence is CASSLRGARGHTF. CDR3 in DNA: TGTGCCAGCAGCTTACGAGGGGCACGGGGCCACACCTTC. This chain joins TRBV7-9 and TRBJ1-2; D is perhaps TRBD1 (5 bases). The V gene's germline CDR1 is SEHNR and CDR2 FQNEAQ (reference sequence). V lost 2 bases to trimming and J lost 12 bases, with 16 bases between them. CDR3 size: 13 residues. The whole variable domain, remainder taken from reference TRBV7-9 and TRBJ1-2, is DTGVSQNPRHKITKRGQNVTFRCDPISEHNRLYWYRQTLGQGPEFLTYFQNEAQLEKSRLLSDRFSAERPKGSFSTLEIQRTEQGDSAMYLCASSLRGARGHTFGSGTRLTVV.

The table lists this clonotype with a few counts. The CDR3 region is CSARRESQDGYTF. The DNA for the CDR3 is TGCAGTGCTAGGAGGGAATCGCAGGATGGCTACACCTTC. V and J are TRBV20-1 and TRBJ1-2; D remains unclear. The CDR3 has 13 amino acids. Trimming removed 3 bases from V and 6 bases from J, with 14 bases in between. Per the germline V gene, CDR1 is DFQATT and CDR2 is SNEGSKA (reference sequence).

This clonotype has just one count. Its ends do not fully match the called genes, so a read error is possible. V gene TRBV11-3 combines with J gene TRBJ2-5; 8 positions match TRBD1. The germline gives CDR1 SGHNT, CDR2 YENEEA. The CDR3 is 14 residues long. CDR3 DNA sequence: TGTACCAGCAGCGCAACGGACAGGGAAGAGACCCAGTACTTC. Protein product: CTSSATDREETQYF.

This clonotype came up a few times. Compared with germline, one end of the junction differs, possibly owing to a read error. J is TRBJ1-2 and V is TRBV4-2; D ambiguous. Germline V gene lookup returns CDR1 LGHNA and CDR2 YNFKEQ. This CDR3 comprises 11 residues. The CDR3, as DNA: TGTGCCAGCAGCCAAGGGAAGGTCCACATCTTC. Protein product: CASSQGKVHIF.

The chain couples TRBV6-5 to TRBJ2-7; weak D call: TRBD1 (5 bases). The CDR3 sequence is 14 residues long. Germline V gene lookup returns CDR1 MNHEY and CDR2 SVGAGI. The ends were cut back, 7 bases at V and 0 bases at J, with 13 bases in the middle. Here the CDR3 reads CASTDSYGSYEQYF. Written as DNA, the CDR3 is TGTGCCAGCACTGACAGTTACGGCTCCTACGAGCAGTACTTC.

This clonotype was seen more than once but under ten times. The chain carries TRBV25-1 and TRBJ2-4; 7 nucleotides agree with TRBD1. V lost 7 bases and J lost 6; bases outside the gene matches: 6. The CDR3 is 13 amino acids. In germline, CDR1 is MGHDK, CDR2 SYGVNS. CDR3 sequence reads: CASTGGTANIQYF. Written as DNA, the CDR3 is TGTGCCAGCACCGGTGGGACAGCAAACATTCAGTACTTC.

This clonotype was observed a handful of times. The V call is TRBV20-1, the J call TRBJ2-3; no clear D. Trimming shortened V by 3 bases and J by 3 bases, and 10 bases separated the two germline ends. Looked up from germline, CDR1 is DFQATT and CDR2 is SNEGSKA (reference sequence). This CDR3 is built from 13 residues. The CDR3 DNA reads as TGCAGTGCTAGCCACAGTTTGACAGATACGCAGTATTTT. It yields the protein CSASHSLTDTQYF.

The chain employs TRBV25-1 and TRBJ2-3; 7 nucleotides line up with TRBD2. The CDR3 totals 16 residues. CDR1 and CDR2 from the germline V gene are MGHDK and SYGVNS. V gave up 1 base and J gave up 0 bases; unmatched junction bases: 4. CDR3 sequence: CASSESGGGSTDTQYF. The CDR3 DNA reads as TGTGCCAGCAGTGAATCGGGCGGGGGTAGCACAGATACGCAGTATTTT.

This clonotype has at least ten counts. CDR3 in amino acids: CASSRIAGLEFF. Written as DNA, the CDR3 is TGTGCCAGTAGTAGGATAGCGGGATTGGAGTTCTTC. V usage is TRBV2 and J usage is TRBJ2-1, with 8 nucleotides matching TRBD2. The germline CDR1 and CDR2 sequences are SNHLY and FYNNEI. Trimming at V came to 9 bases and at J to 14 bases, leaving 12 bases not matched to a gene. The CDR3 is made up of 12 amino acids.

The chain employs TRBV2 and TRBJ1-2; D may be TRBD1 (5 bases). Germline CDR1 SNHLY, CDR2 FYNNEI. The CDR3 runs to 17 residues. Trimming stripped 4 bases from V and 0 bases from J, with 18 bases between. CDR3 nucleotide sequence: TGTGCCAGCAGTGTTGGCAGGGACTCAGCCTCTAACTATGGCTACACCTTC. This gives the protein CASSVGRDSASNYGYTF. Supplemented by reference TRBV2 and TRBJ1-2, the full variable domain reads EPEVTQTPSHQVTQMGQEVILRCVPISNHLYFYWYRQILGQKVEFLVSFYNNEISEKSEIFDDQFSVERPDGSNFTLKIRSTKLEDSAMYFCASSVGRDSASNYGYTFGSGTRLTVV.